This TCR beta chain was profiled in a study of cytomegalovirus exposure and HLA in healthy donors. General study results and limits: A later analysis reportedly found fewer N-insertions in an Asian-associated ancestry cluster than the roughly 670-donor mean. Common viral pathogens seemed, in a later analysis, to connect with several of the most significant clusters. Per a prior analysis, the majority of TCR beta V segments were productive roughly 90% or roughly 30% of the time.

The V segment lost 5 bases and the J segment 1 base; nucleotides outside the gene matches: 3. This CDR3 has 15 residues. Germline lookup yields CDR1 SNHLY and CDR2 FYNNEI. This PCR relied on a set of 60 Vbeta primers and 13 Jbeta primers. TCRdb's copy holds only in-frame clones and misses some; the assay was immunoSEQ multiplex PCR. The repertoire includes over 150,000 clones, about three quarters of them detected once, and approximately 1.3% sits in the top ten. Worth noting for this clone: Its target is not known.

This TCR was sampled from a young man in good health and CMV-seronegative. The chain has TRBV2 and TRBJ2-7; TRBD2 agrees at 12 bases. The specimen sequenced was PBMCs. The CDR3 nucleotides read TGTGCCAGCAGTCCTACTAGCGGGAGGTCCTACGAGCAGTACTTC. This sequence encodes CASSPTSGRSYEQYF.